These T cell receptor beta chains were read from a single sample in a study of beta chain features in type 1 diabetes. Using immunoSEQ multiplex PCR, the repertoire was profiled, and TCRdb retains in-frame clones only, with some absent. The sample consists of about 340,000 clones, approximately 13% of them appearing once. The sample comprised naive CD4+ T cells from blood. These receptor sequences come from a woman aged 18-29 years with type 1 diabetes. The conserved cysteine and the conserved F or W are not part of the CDR3 here. The order of the fields is J gene, D gene, V gene, CDR3 protein. D genes are given only for firm matches.

>TRBJ2-1|NA|TRBV6-6
ASSSLAARSYNEQF
>TRBJ1-1|NA|TRBV18
ASSQQTGPNTEAF
>TRBJ1-1|NA|TRBV5-6
ASSLVGRVNTEAF
>TRBJ2-2|NA|TRBV19
ASSMEHSGTGELF
>TRBJ1-1|NA|TRBV19
ASSIRVGNTEAF
>TRBJ2-1|TRBD2|TRBV10-3
AISLGTGGNNEQF
>TRBJ2-7|TRBD2|TRBV7-9
ASSPTSGRSYEQY
>TRBJ2-3|TRBD2|TRBV9
ASSVGLGLLSPDTQY
>TRBJ1-2|NA|TRBV27
ASRSMRQPYGYT
>TRBJ1-2|NA|TRBV6-5
ASRPTFNYGYT
>TRBJ2-2|NA|TRBV5-6
ASSLTGNTGELF
>TRBJ1-3|NA|TRBV29-1
SVEVQSSGNTIY
>TRBJ2-7|NA|TRBV7-2
ASSLTSSYEQY
>TRBJ1-4|TRBD1|TRBV7-9
ASSLGTGYEKLF
>TRBJ2-3|NA|TRBV4-3
ASSPLLTGSTDTQY
>TRBJ2-7|NA|TRBV11-2
ASSLSGARSEY
>TRBJ1-2|NA|TRBV4-3
ASSLGHAYGYT
>TRBJ1-5|TRBD1|TRBV5-1
ASSAQGADNQPQH
>TRBJ1-5|TRBD1|TRBV19
ASSAGTVGNQPQH
>TRBJ2-5|NA|TRBV14
ASSPGPKSRSETQY
>TRBJ1-1|NA|TRBV4-2
ASSQDRGTEAF
>TRBJ1-5|NA|TRBV30
AWSRGIEPQH
>TRBJ2-3|TRBD2|TRBV2
ASSFRTSATDTQY
>TRBJ2-5|TRBD2|TRBV4-2
ASSQDLPSGRASGQETQY
>TRBJ2-1|NA|TRBV5-1
ASSAGPGLLGGTYNEQF
>TRBJ2-1|TRBD2|TRBV5-4
ASSRTSGSRNEQF
>TRBJ2-1|NA|TRBV7-9
ASSPTYQGAAAQF
>TRBJ2-1|TRBD2|TRBV4-1
ASSPGLAGGYSYNEQF
>TRBJ1-1|NA|TRBV29-1
SVGRGSEAF
>TRBJ2-7|NA|TRBV5-4
ASSPGTSSSYEQY
>TRBJ1-2|TRBD1|TRBV23-1
ASSQSGGQGPNGYT
>TRBJ2-7|NA|TRBV28
ASRVGGTVYEQY
>TRBJ2-2|NA|TRBV19
ASRRVGTGELF
>TRBJ2-1|NA|TRBV5-1
ASSLLGDSYNEQF
>TRBJ2-7|NA|TRBV25-1
ASSDPSPYEQY
>TRBJ2-2|TRBD2|TRBV2
ASNLAGEITGELF
>TRBJ2-5|TRBD2|TRBV9
ASSTGLAGEGETQY
>TRBJ1-1|NA|TRBV28
ASSLVVRVMNTEAF
>TRBJ2-1|TRBD2|TRBV5-1
ASSHYSGGPVDEQF
>TRBJ1-2|NA|TRBV29-1
SVEMGQGYGYT
>TRBJ2-7|TRBD1|TRBV28
ASSLGQGYEQY
>TRBJ1-1|NA|TRBV11-2
ASSLRLGSLNTEAF